Following are 27 T cell receptor beta chains from one sample sequenced in a study of siplizumab effects on memory and regulatory T cells. Method: immunoSEQ multiplex PCR; TCRdb's copy keeps in-frame clones and lacks some. The table has around 100,000 clones, approximately 94% seen once. Sequencing used non-Treg CD4+ T cells sorted from blood. These receptors originate from a human donor in good health.

The gene calls are TRBV19 and TRBJ2-6; D possibly matches TRBD1 or TRBD2 (6 bases each). Trimming took 3 bases from V and 3 from J, leaving 12 bases between them. Germline V lookup: CDR1 LNHDA, CDR2 SQIVND (reference sequence). This CDR3 comprises 16 residues. CDR3: CASSIFGGGGANVLTF. The CDR3 bases are TGTGCCAGTAGTATTTTCGGGGGCGGTGGGGCCAACGTCCTGACTTTC.

This chain joins TRBV7-2 and TRBJ1-5, with 7 bases fitting TRBD1. CDR1 and CDR2 (germline): SGHTA, FQGNSA. J was trimmed by 11 bases and V by 5 bases; bases with no gene match: 6. The length of the CDR3 is 12 residues. CDR3 nucleotides: TGTGCCAGCAGCATCCGGGACAGAACCCAGCATTTT. It codes for CASSIRDRTQHF.

This chain joins TRBV5-4 and TRBJ2-7, with TRBD1 matching 7 bases. The CDR3 length is 13 residues. Germline CDR1 SGHNT, CDR2 YYREEE (reference sequence). The V segment lost 4 bases and the J segment 5 bases; nucleotides outside the gene matches: 6. Here the CDR3 reads CASSAGTAHEQYF. The DNA for the CDR3 is TGTGCCAGCAGCGCCGGGACAGCCCACGAGCAGTACTTC.

V gene TRBV11-2 combines with J gene TRBJ2-2; 8 nucleotides agree with TRBD2. Germline loops: CDR1 SGHAT, CDR2 FQNNGV. The trim removed 5 bases at V and 7 bases at J, leaving 3 bases unmatched. This CDR3 comprises 13 residues. The CDR3 here is CASSPRGGGELFF. As DNA, the CDR3 is TGTGCCAGCAGCCCCCGGGGGGGCGGGGAGCTGTTTTTT.

This clone is a singleton in its sample. J is TRBJ1-2 and V is TRBV5-4, with TRBD1 identical over 10 bases. Germline assignment: CDR1 SGHNT and CDR2 YYREEE (reference sequence). This CDR3 region has 14 residues. With 5 bases clipped from V and 6 bases from J, the junction kept 7 bases outside the gene matches. CDR3 region: CASSDRGPGHGYTF. The CDR3 coding sequence is TGTGCCAGCAGTGACAGGGGGCCCGGACATGGCTACACCTTC.

The genes are TRBV5-1 and TRBJ2-3; D unclear. Trimming took 0 bases from V and 1 from J, leaving 9 bases between them. CDR1 and CDR2 from the germline V gene are SGHRS and YFSETQ. This CDR3 region has 15 residues. CDR3: CASSLGNVGTDTQYF. CDR3 in DNA: TGCGCCAGCAGCTTGGGAAATGTGGGCACAGATACGCAGTATTTT. The entire variable domain, with the rest obtained from reference TRBV5-1 and TRBJ2-3, is as follows: KAGVTQTPRYLIKTRGQQVTLSCSPISGHRSVSWYQQTPGQGLQFLFEYFSETQRNKGNFPGRFSGRQFSNSRSEMNVSTLELGDSALYLCASSLGNVGTDTQYFGPGTRLTVL.

The chain is built from TRBV4-2 and TRBJ1-5; unclear D gene. This CDR3 has 16 residues. Per the germline V gene, CDR1 is LGHNA and CDR2 is YNFKEQ. Deletions cut 2 bases from V and 1 base from J, with 12 bases between. The CDR3 region is CASSQLPGRSNQPQHF. The CDR3 DNA is TGTGCCAGCAGCCAACTACCGGGAAGGAGCAATCAGCCCCAGCATTTT.

This chain connects TRBV2 to TRBJ2-2, with 10 bases lining up with TRBD2. The length of the CDR3 is 16 residues. Germline CDR1 and CDR2: SNHLY and FYNNEI. The J segment lost 0 bases and the V segment lost 7 bases, leaving 5 bases of the junction unmatched. The CDR3 DNA is TGTGCCAGCACTGTAGCGGGAGGTTCGAACACCGGGGAGCTGTTTTTT. Translated: CASTVAGGSNTGELFF.

This chain joins TRBV19 and TRBJ2-1, with 14 nucleotides matching TRBD2. Trimming at V came to 1 base and at J to 4 bases, leaving 0 bases not matched to a gene. CDR1 and CDR2 (germline): LNHDA, SQIVND (reference sequence). The CDR3 totals 16 residues. CDR3 loop: CASSIGTSGRYNEQFF. CDR3 in DNA: TGTGCCAGTAGTATAGGGACTAGCGGGAGGTACAATGAGCAGTTCTTC.

The chain employs TRBV28 and TRBJ2-1, with 9 positions matching TRBD1. The CDR3 has 16 amino acids. Germline V gives CDR1 MDHEN, CDR2 SYDVKM. The V and J ends lost 3 bases and 5 bases, in that order; junction bases with no gene match: 8. The CDR3 DNA reads as TGTGCCAGCAGTTTCCCTGGGACAGGGAGCGACAATGAGCAGTTCTTC. This encodes CASSFPGTGSDNEQFF.

As concerns this clone: The sample has other DNA sequences that encode this CDR3 too. The J gene is TRBJ2-7, the V gene TRBV4-1, with 8 bases fitting TRBD1. This CDR3 spans 14 amino acids. Germline V gene sequence: CDR1 MGHRA, CDR2 YSYEKL. V was clipped by 3 bases and J by 1 base; unmatched bases: 2. CDR3 residues: CASSQRTGSYEQYF. The CDR3 DNA reads TGCGCCAGCAGCCAGAGGACAGGGTCCTACGAGCAGTACTTC.

The chain combines TRBV10-3 with TRBJ1-2, with D unclear. This CDR3 has 16 amino acids. The germline V gene has CDR1 ENHRY and CDR2 SYGVKD. The germline V and J ends were trimmed by 10 bases and 8 bases, with 29 bases remaining between them. CDR3 protein: CASARGTISLFEGYTF. CDR3 nucleotides: TGTGCCAGCGCCCGGGGTACGATTTCCTTATTTGAAGGCTACACCTTC.

The V gene is TRBV18, the J gene TRBJ2-7; TRBD2 matches at 12 bases. V dropped 4 bases and J dropped 4; count of bases not matched to a gene: 5. This CDR3 spans 15 amino acids. CDR1 and CDR2 (germline): KGHSH, LQKENI. The CDR3 here is CASSLRTSGMYEQYF. In nucleotides, the CDR3 is TGTGCCAGCTCACTTAGGACTAGCGGGATGTACGAGCAGTACTTC.

The count of this clone is one. The chain recombines TRBV6-6 with TRBJ1-1; weak D call: TRBD1 (5 bases). This CDR3 spans 16 amino acids. Per the germline V gene, CDR1 is MNHNY and CDR2 is SVGAGI (reference sequence). Trimming removed 6 bases at V and 5 bases at J, with 22 bases between. The CDR3 DNA is TGTGCCAGCAGCCTTTGGGGACTGGGTGATCGGACTGAAGCTTTCTTT. Translated: CASSLWGLGDRTEAFF.

The chain uses TRBV12-5 and TRBJ2-5; D is unclear. Germline V gene sequence: CDR1 LGHNT, CDR2 FRNRAP. The CDR3 sequence is 12 residues long. Trimming cost V 1 base and J 3 bases, with 3 bases left between them. Written as DNA, the CDR3 is TGTGCTAGTGGTTTGGCGGAAGAGACCCAGTACTTC. It specifies CASGLAEETQYF.

This clone was seen more than once but under ten times. The chain couples TRBV28 to TRBJ2-5; 8 bases are shared with TRBD1. The germline gives CDR1 MDHEN, CDR2 SYDVKM. The CDR3 has 13 amino acids. Losses at the gene ends were 6 bases for V and 2 bases for J; bases not matched to a gene: 2. DNA of the CDR3: TGTGCCAGCAGAGACAGGGGACAAGAGACCCAGTACTTC. This codes for CASRDRGQETQYF.

The chain links TRBV6-5 to TRBJ1-2; D call uncertain. This CDR3 has 14 amino acids. Trimming cost V 0 bases and J 3 bases, with 8 bases left between them. From germline, CDR1 is MNHEY and CDR2 SVGAGI. CDR3 in DNA: TGTGCCAGCAGTTACTCGGGAAGCTACTATGGCTACACCTTC. It encodes CASSYSGSYYGYTF.

The rearrangement joins TRBV5-1 to TRBJ1-2; D gene uncertain. Per the germline V gene, CDR1 is SGHRS and CDR2 is YFSETQ. Trimming cost V 4 bases and J 2 bases, with 15 bases left between them. The CDR3 length is 15 residues. CDR3 nucleotide sequence: TGCGCCAGCAGCGATTCCCCGGGCGACAACTATGGCTACACCTTC. Translation gives CASSDSPGDNYGYTF.

V is TRBV2 and J is TRBJ2-3, with unresolved D. This CDR3 is built from 13 residues. Germline CDR1 is SNHLY and CDR2 is FYNNEI. The germline V and J ends were trimmed by 2 bases and 2 bases, with 5 bases remaining between them. The CDR3 sequence: CASSEKVTDTQYF. CDR3 nucleotide sequence: TGTGCCAGCAGTGAAAAAGTCACAGATACGCAGTATTTT.

The rearrangement uses TRBV7-2 and TRBJ2-5; D might be TRBD1 or TRBD2, each matching 5 bases. V lost 7 bases to trimming and J lost 5 bases, with 17 bases between them. Germline V gene data show CDR1 as SGHTA and CDR2 as FQGNSA. The CDR3 is made up of 14 amino acids. This CDR3 reads CASTRGTRGETQYF. CDR3 DNA sequence: TGTGCCAGCACCCGGGGCACGAGGGGCGAGACCCAGTACTTC.

This chain links TRBV2 with TRBJ1-2; D is ambiguous. Trimming shortened V by 1 base and J by 8 bases, and 8 bases separated the two germline ends. CDR1 is SNHLY and CDR2 is FYNNEI in the germline V gene. CDR3 length equals 12 residues. CDR3 in amino acids: CASSEGLLGYTF. In DNA, the CDR3 is TGTGCCAGCAGTGAAGGACTCCTCGGCTACACCTTC.

This chain connects TRBV5-6 to TRBJ2-7, with TRBD1 matching over 10 bases. CDR1 SGHDT and CDR2 YYEEEE come from the germline V gene. CDR3 length: 19 amino acids. Germline trimming cut 0 bases from V and 4 bases from J; bases unmatched to any gene: 16. The DNA of the CDR3 is TGTGCCAGCAGCTTGGCCCCGGGACAGGGGACGGGAGGGAGTTACGAGCAGTACTTC. This gives the protein CASSLAPGQGTGGSYEQYF.

This clone was seen once. This chain joins TRBV10-3 and TRBJ2-6; possibly TRBD1 or TRBD2 for D (6 bases each). With 5 bases removed from V and 0 bases from J, the gap between germline ends came to 14 bases. The V gene's germline CDR1 is ENHRY and CDR2 SYGVKD. CDR3 length: 17 amino acids. CDR3 sequence reads: CAISRGPQSSGANVLTF. For the CDR3, the DNA is TGTGCCATCAGTCGGGGGCCACAAAGCTCTGGGGCCAACGTCCTGACTTTC.

The chain is built from TRBV7-3 and TRBJ2-5; no clear D gene. The V gene's germline CDR1 is SGHTA and CDR2 FQGTGA. This CDR3 has 12 amino acids. V shed 5 bases and J shed 4 bases, with 8 bases lying between them. The DNA of the CDR3 is TGTGCCAGCAGCCAGGATGGAGAGACCCAGTACTTC. This translates into CASSQDGETQYF.

The chain employs TRBV5-1 and TRBJ1-1, with D tentatively TRBD1 (5 bases). This CDR3 is built from 14 residues. CDR1 and CDR2 (germline): SGHRS, YFSETQ. V dropped 3 bases and J dropped 5 bases, with 14 bases sitting between them. Here the CDR3 reads CASSSPVGGTEAFF. The CDR3 region has the DNA TGCGCCAGCAGCTCACCCGTCGGGGGGACTGAAGCTTTCTTT. Supplemented by reference TRBV5-1 and TRBJ1-1, the full variable domain reads KAGVTQTPRYLIKTRGQQVTLSCSPISGHRSVSWYQQTPGQGLQFLFEYFSETQRNKGNFPGRFSGRQFSNSRSEMNVSTLELGDSALYLCASSSPVGGTEAFFGQGTRLTVV.

The chain recombines TRBV19 with TRBJ2-5, with 9 nucleotides matching TRBD2. Trimming took 6 bases from V and 4 from J; bases not matched to a gene: 6. Germline CDR1 is LNHDA and CDR2 is SQIVND (reference sequence). This CDR3 is 14 amino acids long. The CDR3 region is CASRVAGAGETQYF. The CDR3 coding sequence is TGTGCCAGTAGAGTAGCGGGAGCTGGAGAGACCCAGTACTTC.

The genes are TRBV28 and TRBJ2-1, with D uncertain. V gave up 5 bases and J gave up 0 bases, with 14 bases separating them. This CDR3 contains 16 residues. The V gene's germline CDR1 is MDHEN and CDR2 SYDVKM. The CDR3 DNA follows: TGTGCCAGCAGTCCAGGTTTAGGGCTCTCCTACAATGAGCAGTTCTTC. This codes for CASSPGLGLSYNEQFF. Full variable domain (remainder filled in from reference TRBV28 and TRBJ2-1): DVKVTQSSRYLVKRTGEKVFLECVQDMDHENMFWYRQDPGLGLRLIYFSYDVKMKEKGDIPEGYSVSREKKERFSLILESASTNQTSMYLCASSPGLGLSYNEQFFGPGTRLTVL.